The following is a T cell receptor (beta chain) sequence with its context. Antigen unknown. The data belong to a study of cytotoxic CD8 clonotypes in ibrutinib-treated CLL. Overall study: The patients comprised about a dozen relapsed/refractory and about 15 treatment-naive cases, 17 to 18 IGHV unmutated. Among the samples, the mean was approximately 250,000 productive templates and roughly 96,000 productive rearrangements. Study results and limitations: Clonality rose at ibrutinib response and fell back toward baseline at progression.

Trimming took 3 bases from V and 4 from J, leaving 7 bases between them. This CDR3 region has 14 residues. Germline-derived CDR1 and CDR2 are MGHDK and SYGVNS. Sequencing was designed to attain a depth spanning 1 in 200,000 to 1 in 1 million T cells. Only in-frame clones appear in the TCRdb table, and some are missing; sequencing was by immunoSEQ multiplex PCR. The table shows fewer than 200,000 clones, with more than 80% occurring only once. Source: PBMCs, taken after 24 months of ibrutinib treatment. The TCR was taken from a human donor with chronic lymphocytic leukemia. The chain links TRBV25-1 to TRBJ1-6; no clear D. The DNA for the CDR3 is TGTGCCAGCAGTGACAGACGGTATAATTCACCCCTCCACTTT. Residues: CASSDRRYNSPLHF.